The rows below give T cell receptor beta chains drawn from one sample of a study of blood T cells in healthy people across ages. TCRdb independently ran MiXCR on the 5' RACE reads; one entry per CDR3 protein. This table holds about 1.5 million distinct CDR3 sequences, 40% to 50% found once. Sequenced: blood. The receptors were gathered from a woman younger than 35 in good health. Each CDR3 is given with its conserved first and last residue. The D gene is left open where the match is weak. The size of a clone is reported for some rows only, either as once, few or many, or as a class for expanded clones.

j_gene: TRBJ2-5; abundance: .; d_gene: .; v_gene: TRBV20-1; CDR3nt: TGCAGTGCCTATCTCGATGGGACCCAGTACTTC; CDR3aa: CSAYLDGTQYF
j_gene: TRBJ2-7; abundance: few; d_gene: TRBD2; v_gene: TRBV7-2; CDR3nt: TGTGCCAGCAGTAGCCTAGCGGGGTGGAACGAGCAGTACTTC; CDR3aa: CASSSLAGWNEQYF
j_gene: TRBJ1-2; abundance: .; d_gene: .; v_gene: TRBV3-1; CDR3nt: TGTGCCAGCAGCCACGGCAGTTCTAACTATGGCTACACCTTC; CDR3aa: CASSHGSSNYGYTF
j_gene: TRBJ2-7; abundance: .; d_gene: .; v_gene: TRBV14; CDR3nt: TGTGCCAGCATGGGGGGAGACTACGAGCAGTACTTC; CDR3aa: CASMGGDYEQYF
j_gene: TRBJ2-1; abundance: .; d_gene: TRBD2; v_gene: TRBV7-9; CDR3nt: TGTACCAGCAGCTCAGCCGGGACTAGCATTGTTGAGCAGTTCTTC; CDR3aa: CTSSSAGTSIVEQFF
j_gene: TRBJ1-1; abundance: .; d_gene: .; v_gene: TRBV20-1; CDR3nt: TGCAGTGCCATATACACTGAAGCTTTCTTT; CDR3aa: CSAIYTEAFF
j_gene: TRBJ2-1; abundance: few; d_gene: .; v_gene: TRBV3-1; CDR3nt: TGTGCCAGCAGCCAAGAAACCCCTCCGGTAAATAAGCAGTTCTTC; CDR3aa: CASSQETPPVNKQFF
j_gene: TRBJ2-1; abundance: .; d_gene: TRBD2; v_gene: TRBV12-3/TRBV12-4; CDR3nt: TGTGCCAGCAGTCGTCGGGGGGACCTCAATGAGCAGTTCTTC; CDR3aa: CASSRRGDLNEQFF
j_gene: TRBJ1-1; abundance: few; d_gene: .; v_gene: TRBV6-2/TRBV6-3; CDR3nt: TGTGCCAGCAGCGCGATCCGATTGGACACTGAAGCTTTCTTT; CDR3aa: CASSAIRLDTEAFF
j_gene: TRBJ1-5; abundance: .; d_gene: .; v_gene: TRBV20-1; CDR3nt: TGCAGTGCTAGAGGCGACATTAATCAGCCCCAGCATTTT; CDR3aa: CSARGDINQPQHF
j_gene: TRBJ1-1; abundance: .; d_gene: .; v_gene: TRBV29-1; CDR3nt: TGCAGCGTCCCTACCCCTTGGGCAGGGAGCGCCATGAACACTGAAGCTTTCTTT; CDR3aa: CSVPTPWAGSAMNTEAFF
j_gene: TRBJ2-5; abundance: few; d_gene: .; v_gene: TRBV29-1; CDR3nt: TGCAGCGCCGATCGGCCAGGGCCTAAATCGGAGCAGTACTTC; CDR3aa: CSADRPGPKSEQYF
j_gene: TRBJ2-1; abundance: .; d_gene: .; v_gene: TRBV29-1; CDR3nt: TGCAGCGTTAAACTGGACAACTCCTACGAGCAGTTCTTC; CDR3aa: CSVKLDNSYEQFF
j_gene: TRBJ2-1; abundance: few; d_gene: .; v_gene: TRBV27; CDR3nt: TGTGCCAGCAGTCCCCCGGGTTCGGGCCCCTACAATGAGCAGTTCTTC; CDR3aa: CASSPPGSGPYNEQFF
j_gene: TRBJ2-2; abundance: .; d_gene: .; v_gene: TRBV2; CDR3nt: TGTGCCAGCAGTGAAATCCGGGGTCCCGGGGAGCTGTTTTTT; CDR3aa: CASSEIRGPGELFF
j_gene: TRBJ2-1; abundance: few; d_gene: TRBD2; v_gene: TRBV6-4; CDR3nt: TGTGCCAGCAGTGACCTAGCGGGGGGGCCGGGCAATGAGCAGTTCTTC; CDR3aa: CASSDLAGGPGNEQFF
j_gene: TRBJ2-1; abundance: .; d_gene: .; v_gene: TRBV18; CDR3nt: TGTGCCAGCACACTAAGCCGGATAGCATACAATGAGCAGTTCTTC; CDR3aa: CASTLSRIAYNEQFF
j_gene: TRBJ2-7; abundance: few; d_gene: TRBD2; v_gene: TRBV15; CDR3nt: TGTGCCACCAGCAGAGATGGGACTAGTGTAGCCTACGAGCAGTACTTC; CDR3aa: CATSRDGTSVAYEQYF
j_gene: TRBJ1-6; abundance: .; d_gene: .; v_gene: TRBV27; CDR3nt: TGTGCCAGCAGTTTTCGGGACATGCCTAATTCACCCCTCCACTTT; CDR3aa: CASSFRDMPNSPLHF
j_gene: TRBJ1-1; abundance: .; d_gene: .; v_gene: TRBV6-5; CDR3nt: TGTGCCAGCAGTTATGGGGGGGTCTCGGGGAACACTGAAGCTTTCTTT; CDR3aa: CASSYGGVSGNTEAFF
j_gene: TRBJ1-1; abundance: many; d_gene: .; v_gene: TRBV21-1; CDR3nt: TGTGCCGGGAGGGGTCTGCAGGGAGGTGCGGACACTGAAGCTTTCTTT; CDR3aa: CAGRGLQGGADTEAFF
j_gene: TRBJ1-2; abundance: .; d_gene: .; v_gene: TRBV10-3; CDR3nt: TGTGCCATCAGGAGTGGTCGAGGCTGGAGCTATGGCTACACCTTC; CDR3aa: CAIRSGRGWSYGYTF
j_gene: TRBJ1-6; abundance: few; d_gene: TRBD1; v_gene: TRBV4-1; CDR3nt: TGCGCCAGCAGCCAGACAGGGTCTGGTAATTCACCCCTCCACTTT; CDR3aa: CASSQTGSGNSPLHF
j_gene: TRBJ2-7; abundance: .; d_gene: .; v_gene: TRBV5-5; CDR3nt: TGTGCCAGCAGCTTGGCCTCCGGGCATCCCCTCGAGCAGTACTTC; CDR3aa: CASSLASGHPLEQYF
j_gene: TRBJ1-2; abundance: few; d_gene: TRBD1; v_gene: TRBV12-3/TRBV12-4; CDR3nt: TGTGCCAGCAGGGCACGACAGGGAATCTATGGCTACACCTTC; CDR3aa: CASRARQGIYGYTF
j_gene: TRBJ2-7; abundance: .; d_gene: TRBD1; v_gene: TRBV6-5; CDR3nt: TGTGCCAGCAGCATAGAAGGGACAGGGGTATCCTACGAGCAGTACTTC; CDR3aa: CASSIEGTGVSYEQYF
j_gene: TRBJ1-2; abundance: .; d_gene: .; v_gene: TRBV6-5; CDR3nt: TGTGCCAGCAGTTACTCGCTGGCGGGCGCCTATGGCTACACCTTC; CDR3aa: CASSYSLAGAYGYTF
j_gene: TRBJ2-7; abundance: once; d_gene: .; v_gene: TRBV7-9; CDR3nt: TGTGCCAGCAGCTTAGGTTCAGCCTACAATGAGCAGTACTTC; CDR3aa: CASSLGSAYNEQYF
j_gene: TRBJ2-7; abundance: .; d_gene: TRBD2; v_gene: TRBV5-1; CDR3nt: TGCGCCAGCAGCAGCAGATCGCTAGCGGGTTGGGATGCCTACGAGCAGTACTTC; CDR3aa: CASSSRSLAGWDAYEQYF
j_gene: TRBJ2-7; abundance: few; d_gene: TRBD1; v_gene: TRBV15; CDR3nt: TGTGCCACCAGCAGAGTTGTAGGGGGCTTCAACGAGCAGTACTTC; CDR3aa: CATSRVVGGFNEQYF
j_gene: TRBJ2-1; abundance: .; d_gene: .; v_gene: TRBV12-3/TRBV12-4; CDR3nt: TGTGCCAGCAGTCCGGACTCCTGGGGGGAGCAGTTCTTC; CDR3aa: CASSPDSWGEQFF
j_gene: TRBJ2-3; abundance: .; d_gene: TRBD2; v_gene: TRBV20-1; CDR3nt: TGCAGTGCTAGAGAACGGGGGAGGGGTACGCAGTATTTT; CDR3aa: CSARERGRGTQYF